What follows are 22 T cell receptor beta chains derived from one specimen sequenced in a study of brain T cells in children with intractable seizures. The time point was: blood from clinic visit 5 months post-surgery; TSC patient then seizure free. The assay was immunoSEQ multiplex PCR, and TCRdb's table has in-frame clones only and misses some. In the table there are 300,000 to 400,000 clones, over 90% of which are singletons. The sample was peripheral blood, taken roughly 5 months after surgery. These receptors were obtained from a boy under three years old with tuberous sclerosis and intractable seizures.

V is TRBV6-2 or TRBV6-3 and J is TRBJ1-1; TRBD1 is a possible D gene (6 bases). The germline V gene encodes CDR1 MNHEY and CDR2 SVGEGT. Trimming removed 7 bases at V and 1 base at J, with 13 bases between. The CDR3 consists of 14 residues. The CDR3 here is CASNYVGQNTEAFF. CDR3 DNA: TGTGCCAGCAATTATGTGGGACAGAACACTGAAGCTTTCTTT.

This chain links TRBV18 with TRBJ2-5; TRBD1 is a possible D gene (5 bases). Germline V gene sequence: CDR1 KGHSH, CDR2 LQKENI. This CDR3 is 14 amino acids long. Trimming cost V 0 bases and J 4 bases, with 9 bases left between them. The chain's CDR3 is CASSPPPQGETQYF. The CDR3 DNA reads TGTGCCAGCTCACCACCGCCCCAGGGAGAGACCCAGTACTTC.

This chain connects TRBV5-4 to TRBJ1-6; maybe TRBD1 (5 bases). V was clipped by 0 bases and J by 9 bases, with 13 bases between them. This CDR3 has 15 residues. The V gene's germline CDR1 is SGHNT and CDR2 YYREEE (reference sequence). The CDR3 nucleotides are TGTGCCAGCAGCTTGGATGGGGCCCTTGGTTCACCCCTCCACTTT. Translation gives CASSLDGALGSPLHF. The full variable domain, its missing parts supplied by reference TRBV5-4 and TRBJ1-6, is ETGVTQSPTHLIKTRGQQVTLRCSSQSGHNTVSWYQQALGQGPQFIFQYYREEENGRGNFPPRFSGLQFPNYSSELNVNALELDDSALYLCASSLDGALGSPLHFGNGTRLTVT.

This chain joins TRBV10-1 and TRBJ2-3, with 7 bases that match TRBD2. The CDR3 sequence is 15 residues long. Unmatched junction bases numbered 1, after V lost 1 base and J lost 0 bases. Germline loops: CDR1 WNHNN, CDR2 SYGVQD (reference sequence). The CDR3 region is CASSEWGGSTDTQYF. The CDR3 nucleotides read TGCGCCAGCAGTGAGTGGGGGGGAAGCACAGATACGCAGTATTTT.

This clone was found once. The chain combines TRBV13 with TRBJ1-3; TRBD1 matches 7 bases. The length of the CDR3 is 18 residues. The junction had 14 bases not matched to a gene; V was cut back by 6 bases and J by 0 bases. The germline V gene encodes CDR1 PRHDT and CDR2 FYEKMQ (reference sequence). The CDR3 DNA follows: TGTGCCAGCAGTTACCTAAGTAACAGGGGCCACTCTGGAAACACCATATATTTT. It specifies CASSYLSNRGHSGNTIYF.

V is TRBV3-1 (or the pseudogene TRBV3-2) and J is TRBJ2-2, with 10 bases that match TRBD2. The CDR3 is 14 residues long. The V gene's germline CDR1 is LGHDT and CDR2 YNNKEL (reference sequence). V lost 4 bases and J lost 5; bases outside the gene matches: 1. Here the CDR3 reads CASSPTSGTGELFF. As DNA, the CDR3 is TGTGCCAGCAGCCCGACTAGCGGGACCGGGGAGCTGTTTTTT.

The chain recombines TRBV28 with TRBJ2-2; possibly TRBD2 for D (6 bases). The CDR3 totals 15 residues. Germline-derived CDR1 and CDR2 are MDHEN and SYDVKM. Trimming took 2 bases from V and 4 from J, leaving 11 bases between them. The CDR3 DNA is TGTGCCAGCAGTTTAGCCGGGAGCCTCACCGGGGAGCTGTTTTTT. Translation: CASSLAGSLTGELFF.

The V gene is TRBV20-1, the J gene TRBJ2-5; D gene uncertain. V dropped 3 bases and J dropped 5 bases, with 28 bases sitting between them. CDR1 is DFQATT and CDR2 is SNEGSKA in the germline V gene (reference sequence). This CDR3 has 18 amino acids. As DNA, the CDR3 is TGCAGTGCTAGTCCCTTAATAGAGACGGCGGCCCCCCGGGAGACCCAGTACTTC. Its translation is CSASPLIETAAPRETQYF.

The chain employs TRBV6-5 and TRBJ1-6; unclear D gene. The CDR3 runs to 15 residues. In germline, CDR1 is MNHEY, CDR2 SVGAGI. V lost 0 bases and J lost 6, with 9 bases in between. CDR3: CASSYSARSNSPLHF. The CDR3 DNA is TGTGCCAGCAGTTACTCAGCACGGTCTAATTCACCCCTCCACTTT.

The chain carries TRBV3-1 (or the pseudogene TRBV3-2) and TRBJ1-5; TRBD1 matches at 9 bases. V lost 4 bases, J lost 5 bases, and 3 bases stayed unmatched. CDR1 and CDR2 from the germline V gene are LGHDT and YNNKEL (reference sequence). There are 14 residues in the CDR3. DNA for the CDR3: TGTGCCAGCAGCCCTACAGGGGGCGATCAGCCCCAGCATTTT. It specifies CASSPTGGDQPQHF.

V gene TRBV18 combines with J gene TRBJ2-5, with D tentatively TRBD2 (5 bases). Deletions cut 8 bases from V and 8 bases from J, with 9 bases between. The CDR3 contains 10 residues. Germline CDR1 reads KGHSH; CDR2 reads LQKENI. CDR3 protein: CASLPGTQYF. The CDR3 DNA sequence: TGTGCCAGCCTACCGGGAACCCAGTACTTC.

The chain is built from TRBV5-8 and TRBJ2-4; D is undetermined. The germline V and J ends were trimmed by 1 base and 3 bases, with 20 bases remaining between them. The V gene's germline CDR1 is SGHTS and CDR2 YDEGEE. The CDR3 sequence is 18 residues long. CDR3 nucleotides: TGTGCCAGCAGCTTGCTTGGTCTTTCTTTGGTATTCAAAAACATTCAGTACTTC. This translates into CASSLLGLSLVFKNIQYF.

The chain combines TRBV7-9 with TRBJ2-3; TRBD2 matches 7 bases. There are 13 residues in the CDR3. Germline V lookup: CDR1 SEHNR, CDR2 FQNEAQ (reference sequence). V gave up 4 bases and J gave up 7 bases; unmatched junction bases: 5. The CDR3: CASSSLGGYTQYF. CDR3 nucleotides: TGTGCCAGCAGCTCTCTGGGGGGGTATACGCAGTATTTT.

The chain is built from TRBV6-5 and TRBJ2-5; TRBD2 might be the D (6 bases). The CDR3 totals 14 residues. Germline CDR1 MNHEY, CDR2 SVGAGI. Deletions cut 6 bases from V and 1 base from J, with 12 bases between. The CDR3 coding sequence is TGTGCCAGCAGATTAATGGGGGGCCAAGAGACCCAGTACTTC. Translated, it gives CASRLMGGQETQYF.

The V gene is TRBV2, the J gene TRBJ1-1; no clear D. This CDR3 is 14 amino acids long. The V end was cut by 6 bases, the J end by 1 base, with 12 bases between. Looked up from germline, CDR1 is SNHLY and CDR2 is FYNNEI. The CDR3 loop is CASSGPGRNTEAFF. CDR3 coding DNA: TGTGCCAGCAGCGGACCAGGTCGGAACACTGAAGCTTTCTTT.

This chain uses TRBV7-3 with TRBJ2-1; 8 bases are shared with TRBD1. The CDR3 extends over 15 amino acids. Germline trimming cut 1 base from V and 8 bases from J; bases unmatched to any gene: 7. Germline lookup yields CDR1 SGHTA and CDR2 FQGTGA. CDR3 DNA: TGTGCCAGCAGCTTAAGCGGACAGGGTCACGATGAGCAGTTCTTC. Protein sequence: CASSLSGQGHDEQFF.

The J gene is TRBJ1-5, the V gene TRBV7-2; TRBD1 might be the D (5 bases). V lost 3 bases, J lost 0 bases, and 9 bases lay in between. Germline V lookup: CDR1 SGHTA, CDR2 FQGNSA. The CDR3 consists of 15 residues. CDR3 region: CASSFRGFSNQPQHF. CDR3 nucleotides: TGTGCCAGCAGCTTTCGGGGGTTTAGCAATCAGCCCCAGCATTTT.

The chain employs TRBV6-2 or TRBV6-3 and TRBJ1-5; D possibly corresponds to TRBD1 (6 bases). Deletions cut 5 bases from V and 4 bases from J, with 12 bases between. The CDR3 sequence is 14 residues long. Germline V CDR1 and CDR2: MNHEY, SVGEGT. CDR3 protein: CASSNRDNNQPQHF. CDR3 DNA: TGTGCCAGCAGTAACCGGGACAATAATCAGCCCCAGCATTTT.

Worth noting for this clone: Other nucleotide sequences in the sample specify the same CDR3. The gene calls are TRBV5-1 and TRBJ2-5; 8 nucleotides line up with TRBD1. Germline assignment: CDR1 SGHRS and CDR2 YFSETQ. This CDR3 comprises 13 residues. V gave up 4 bases and J gave up 5 bases; unmatched junction bases: 4. The CDR3 DNA follows: TGCGCCAGCAGCCTGGACAGGGTGGAGACCCAGTACTTC. It specifies CASSLDRVETQYF.

The genes are TRBV5-8 and TRBJ2-7; 7 bases line up with TRBD1. This CDR3 has 14 residues. V trimming: 7 bases; J trimming: 0 bases; junction bases outside the gene matches: 7. Germline V lookup: CDR1 SGHTS, CDR2 YDEGEE. The CDR3 DNA follows: TGTGCCAGCCTGGGGACAGCCTTCTCCTACGAGCAGTACTTC. Protein product: CASLGTAFSYEQYF.

The rearrangement links TRBV19 to TRBJ2-7; TRBD1 matches 7 bases. After removal of 9 bases from V and 2 bases from J, the junction contained 7 bases not matched to a gene. The CDR3 is made up of 13 amino acids. Germline V gene data show CDR1 as LNHDA and CDR2 as SQIVND (reference sequence). The chain's CDR3 is CASAWTGAYEQYF. CDR3 nucleotide sequence: TGTGCCAGCGCTTGGACAGGAGCCTACGAGCAGTACTTC.

A single count supports this clone. The genes are TRBV2 and TRBJ1-2; no clear D. Germline CDR1 reads SNHLY; CDR2 reads FYNNEI. This CDR3 region has 13 residues. V lost 5 bases and J 4 bases, leaving 11 bases between the germline ends. The CDR3 nucleotides are TGTGCCAGCAGTCCCCCGTCCCCCTATGGCTACACCTTC. It specifies CASSPPSPYGYTF.